This entry lists 12 T cell receptor beta chains sequenced from one sample in a study of cytomegalovirus exposure and HLA in healthy donors. The PCR had 60 Vbeta and 13 Jbeta primers. Here immunoSEQ multiplex PCR was the method, and the copy in TCRdb shows in-frame clones only, minus some. The sample shows under 150,000 clones, over 60% of them seen only once. Sequenced: PBMCs. These receptors originate from a man aged 35 to 55 in good health and CMV-seropositive.

The chain recombines TRBV5-1 with TRBJ1-1; TRBD1 agrees at 7 bases. V shed 3 bases, J shed 0 bases, and the junction held 8 bases outside the gene matches. This CDR3 spans 16 amino acids. CDR1 is SGHRS and CDR2 is YFSETQ in the germline V gene. The CDR3 reads CASSSSGTVMNTEAFF. The CDR3 DNA sequence: TGCGCCAGCAGCTCCTCTGGGACAGTAATGAACACTGAAGCTTTCTTT.

This sequence joins TRBV27 and TRBJ1-1; tentative D call: TRBD1 (6 bases). Trimming cost V 0 bases and J 5 bases, with 13 bases left between them. The CDR3 has 15 amino acids. In germline, CDR1 is MNHEY, CDR2 SMNVEV (reference sequence). Written as DNA, the CDR3 is TGTGCCAGCAGTTTATCGAGGGGGATGGGGACTGAAGCTTTCTTT. Amino acids: CASSLSRGMGTEAFF.

The chain is built from TRBV30 and TRBJ2-1; 11 nucleotides match TRBD2. CDR1 is GTSNPN and CDR2 is SVGIG in the germline V gene (reference sequence). J was trimmed by 6 bases and V by 2 bases; bases with no gene match: 6. CDR3 size: 15 residues. The CDR3 nucleotides are TGTGCCTGGAGTCTCTGGCTAGCGGGAGGCAATGAGCAGTTCTTC. Translated, it gives CAWSLWLAGGNEQFF.

J is TRBJ1-1 and V is TRBV13; D is undetermined. With 6 bases removed from V and 1 base from J, the gap between germline ends came to 15 bases. Germline CDR1 PRHDT, CDR2 FYEKMQ (reference sequence). This CDR3 comprises 15 residues. CDR3 region: CASRGTDLGNTEAFF. The CDR3 DNA sequence: TGTGCCAGCAGGGGTACAGACCTTGGGAACACTGAAGCTTTCTTT.

A remark on this clone: The junction shows a germline mismatch at one end, possibly a read error. The chain recombines TRBV27 with TRBJ1-2; 7 bases are a match to TRBD1. CDR1 is MNHEY and CDR2 is SMNVEV in the germline V gene (reference sequence). This CDR3 region has 15 residues. The CDR3 coding sequence is TGTGCCAGCAGTTTATCGACAGGGCCCCTCTATGGCTACATCTTC. It codes for CASSLSTGPLYGYIF.

This clone was seen a few times. This rearrangement joins TRBV5-8 to TRBJ2-4; unclear D gene. The V gene lost 0 bases and the J gene lost 0 bases, with 10 bases spanning the gap. CDR1 SGHTS and CDR2 YDEGEE come from the germline V gene. CDR3 length: 16 residues. CDR3 sequence (DNA): TGTGCCAGCAGCTTGGCTCTCTCCCTAGCCAAAAACATTCAGTACTTC. As protein: CASSLALSLAKNIQYF.

The chain uses TRBV30 and TRBJ1-2; D might be TRBD1 (5 bases). The CDR3 covers 13 residues. CDR1 is GTSNPN, CDR2 SVGIG, per germline (reference sequence). Trimming shortened V by 4 bases and J by 1 base, and 10 bases separated the two germline ends. The CDR3 here is CAWTLGGNYGYTF. The CDR3, as DNA: TGTGCCTGGACCCTGGGGGGTAACTATGGCTACACCTTC. The full variable domain, completed using reference TRBV30 and TRBJ1-2, is SQTIHQWPATLVQPVGSPLSLECTVEGTSNPNLYWYRQAAGRGLQLLFYSVGIGQISSEVPQNLSASRPQDRQFILSSKKLLLSDSGFYLCAWTLGGNYGYTFGSGTRLTVV.

The CDR3 DNA reads TGTGCCAGCAGTTTTAGGGGGACAGGAGGATACTATGGCTACACCTTC. Amino acids: CASSFRGTGGYYGYTF. The chain has TRBV27 and TRBJ1-2; 8 positions agree with TRBD1. The ends lost 3 bases at V and 3 bases at J; junction bases unmatched: 9. CDR1 and CDR2 from the germline V gene are MNHEY and SMNVEV (reference sequence). The CDR3 totals 16 residues.

V usage is TRBV6-5 and J usage is TRBJ2-1; 8 bases are shared with TRBD2. Germline V CDR1 and CDR2: MNHEY, SVGAGI. Losses at the gene ends were 0 bases for V and 4 bases for J; bases not matched to a gene: 5. This CDR3 is 16 amino acids long. The CDR3 loop reads CASSYSRAGAYNEQFF. As DNA, the CDR3 is TGTGCCAGCAGTTACTCGAGAGCGGGAGCTTACAATGAGCAGTTCTTC.

The V gene is TRBV2, the J gene TRBJ2-3; D perhaps matches TRBD1 (6 bases). V was shortened by 3 bases and J by 0 bases, with 13 bases between the two germline ends. CDR1 is SNHLY, CDR2 FYNNEI, per germline. The CDR3 runs to 16 residues. The CDR3 sequence: CASSDGSGASTDTQYF. The CDR3 DNA reads TGTGCCAGCAGTGACGGTTCAGGGGCGAGCACAGATACGCAGTATTTT.

This chain connects TRBV29-1 to TRBJ2-1; 13 nucleotides match TRBD2. The CDR3 is made up of 14 amino acids. Looked up from germline, CDR1 is SQVTM and CDR2 is ANQGSEA. The V and J ends lost 6 bases and 8 bases, in that order; junction bases with no gene match: 7. CDR3 sequence: CSVTGLAGVYEQFF. CDR3 in DNA: TGCAGCGTGACTGGACTAGCGGGAGTTTATGAGCAGTTCTTC.

The V call is TRBV2, the J call TRBJ2-7, with TRBD1 matching over 10 bases. J was trimmed by 2 bases and V by 9 bases; bases with no gene match: 4. The germline V gene has CDR1 SNHLY and CDR2 FYNNEI. The CDR3 sequence is 13 residues long. The CDR3 reads CASSGTGAYEQYF. The CDR3 DNA sequence: TGTGCCAGTTCCGGGACAGGGGCCTACGAGCAGTACTTC. The whole variable domain, remainder taken from reference TRBV2 and TRBJ2-7, is EPEVTQTPSHQVTQMGQEVILRCVPISNHLYFYWYRQILGQKVEFLVSFYNNEISEKSEIFDDQFSVERPDGSNFTLKIRSTKLEDSAMYFCASSGTGAYEQYFGPGTRLTVT.